A selection of T cell receptor beta chains follows, all from one sample in a study of blood T cell repertoires in COVID-19. Using immunoSEQ multiplex PCR, the repertoire was profiled, and TCRdb retains in-frame clones only, with some absent. The profile shows 440,000 or so clones, around 89% of them singletons. Sequences were obtained from peripheral blood. The receptor source for this set is a middle-aged woman with COVID-19, enrolled during active disease. Both conserved end residues are part of each CDR3. D genes are given only for firm matches. Size values are once, few and many counts, or a class for expanded clones, and some rows have none.

D gene,V gene,clone size,J gene,CDR3 DNA,CDR3 protein
TRBD1,TRBV28,NA,TRBJ1-6,TGTGCCAGCAGTCCCACAGGGGACCTTTCACCCCTCCACTTT,CASSPTGDLSPLHF
NA,TRBV30,NA,TRBJ2-3,TGTGCCTGGAGTATTTCAGGGAGCACAGATACGCAGTATTTT,CAWSISGSTDTQYF
NA,TRBV6-5,NA,TRBJ1-1,TGTGCCACCGAAGCCGTGGGGGCGCCGGGCACTGAAGCTTTCTTT,CATEAVGAPGTEAFF
TRBD1,TRBV5-1,once,TRBJ1-2,TGCGCCAGCAGCTTAGGAGGGGGCGCCTATGGCTACACCTTC,CASSLGGGAYGYTF
NA,TRBV7-8,NA,TRBJ1-2,TGTGCCAGCAGCTTAGTGGCCACAACTAACTATGGCTACACCTTC,CASSLVATTNYGYTF
TRBD1,TRBV18,NA,TRBJ2-1,TGTGCCAGCTCACCAGGGACAGGGGTCACGAGGAATGAGCAGTTCTTC,CASSPGTGVTRNEQFF
NA,TRBV6-5,NA,TRBJ1-2,TGTGCCAGCACCCCCGGGGGTAACTATGGCTACACCTTC,CASTPGGNYGYTF
TRBD1,TRBV7-2,NA,TRBJ1-6,TGTGCCAGCAGCATTACCCCAGGGGGCGGATCACCCCTCCACTTT,CASSITPGGGSPLHF
TRBD1,TRBV28,NA,TRBJ2-7,TGTGCCAGCAGGGCTCCGGGACAGGACAACGAGCAGTACTTC,CASRAPGQDNEQYF
TRBD2,TRBV7-7,few,TRBJ2-3,TGTGCTAGCAGCTTAGCGGGACTTAGCACAGATACGCAGTATTTT,CASSLAGLSTDTQYF
TRBD1,TRBV6-6,NA,TRBJ1-4,TGTGCCAGCAGTACCCAGGACAGGGGTCTGGGTGAAAAACTGTTTTTT,CASSTQDRGLGEKLFF
TRBD1,TRBV5-1,NA,TRBJ2-7,TGCGCCAGCAGCTACGGTTCCCAGGGGGCGCAGGGAAACGAGCAGTACTTC,CASSYGSQGAQGNEQYF
TRBD2,TRBV5-1,NA,TRBJ2-7,TGCGCCAGCAGCTCAGGACTAGCGAGCACCTACGAGCAGTACTTC,CASSSGLASTYEQYF
NA,TRBV12-3/TRBV12-4,NA,TRBJ1-2,TGTGCCAGCAGTTTAGGGGGACTAAGCGGCTACACCTTC,CASSLGGLSGYTF
TRBD1,TRBV29-1,few,TRBJ1-5,TGCAGCGCCAAAACAGGGGGTGGCAATCAGCCCCAGCATTTT,CSAKTGGGNQPQHF
NA,TRBV18,NA,TRBJ2-2,TGTGCCAGCTCACCATGGCAGGGGTCCGGGGAGCTGTTTTTT,CASSPWQGSGELFF
NA,TRBV19,NA,TRBJ1-4,TGTGCCAGTAGTATATCAGGGGACCCATTTTTTAATGAAAAACTGTTTTTT,CASSISGDPFFNEKLFF
NA,TRBV4-3,NA,TRBJ1-6,TGCGCCAGCAGCCCTTTTTTCGGGGAGCCAAATTCACCCCTCCACTTT,CASSPFFGEPNSPLHF
TRBD2,TRBV4-1,few,TRBJ2-1,TGCGCCAGCAGCTCGGGACTAGCGGCCTCCTACAATGAGCAGTTCTTC,CASSSGLAASYNEQFF
TRBD1,TRBV18,NA,TRBJ1-5,TGTGCCAGCTCCCTCAGTACAGGGGGCAATCAGCCCCAGCATTTT,CASSLSTGGNQPQHF
TRBD1,TRBV7-9,NA,TRBJ2-2,TGTGCCAGCAGCTTACCACTAGTAGGGGGCTCTCCTTGGACCGGGGAGCTGTTTTTT,CASSLPLVGGSPWTGELFF
TRBD2,TRBV7-9,NA,TRBJ2-1,TGTGCCAGCAGCTTAGCGATAACTAGCGGGGATCGCTACAATGAGCAGTTCTTC,CASSLAITSGDRYNEQFF
TRBD1,TRBV4-2,few,TRBJ2-1,TGTGCCAGCAGCCAAACTGACAGGGATGCCGCCAATGAGCAGTTCTTC,CASSQTDRDAANEQFF
NA,TRBV9,few,TRBJ1-3,TGTGCCAGCAGCGAGTCGGGGGGCTTGGGAAACACCATATATTTT,CASSESGGLGNTIYF
NA,TRBV9,NA,TRBJ1-4,TGTGCCAGCAGCCAGACGACAAGGGGTAATGAAAAACTGTTTTTT,CASSQTTRGNEKLFF
NA,TRBV4-1,once,TRBJ2-1,TGCGCCAGCAGCCAAGATGGCCCTATTGGGGCGGGGAGGCGCAATGAGCAGTTCTTC,CASSQDGPIGAGRRNEQFF
TRBD1,TRBV28,few,TRBJ1-5,TGTGCCAGCAACAGGGGGCGGGATCAGCCCCAGCATTTT,CASNRGRDQPQHF
TRBD1,TRBV18,NA,TRBJ1-6,TGTGCCAGCTCACCAGGGACAGCTAGTAATTCACCCCTCCACTTT,CASSPGTASNSPLHF
NA,TRBV6-5,NA,TRBJ1-1,TGTGCCAGCACCCCCCGTCCCTACACTGAAGCTTTCTTT,CASTPRPYTEAFF
NA,TRBV5-6,NA,TRBJ1-6,TGTGCCAGCAGCCAAGGACAGTATAATAATTCACCCCTCCACTTT,CASSQGQYNNSPLHF
TRBD1,TRBV4-3,NA,TRBJ1-1,TGCGCCAGCAGCCAAGAAAGGGGGCGACTAACTGAAGCTTTCTTT,CASSQERGRLTEAFF
NA,TRBV6-5,few,TRBJ1-6,TGTGCCAGCAGTTACAGCGCGGGTTTGGATTCACCCCTCCACTTT,CASSYSAGLDSPLHF
NA,TRBV6-5,NA,TRBJ1-1,TGTGCCAGCAGTTACCCCGGAGGAGCTGAAGCTTTCTTT,CASSYPGGAEAFF
NA,TRBV6-5,few,TRBJ1-6,TGTGCCAGCAGGGCGTGGCAGGGAAATTCACCCCTCCACTTT,CASRAWQGNSPLHF
TRBD1,TRBV7-2,NA,TRBJ1-4,TGTGCCAGCAGCTCAGGACAGGGGGGTGAAAAACTGTTTTTT,CASSSGQGGEKLFF
NA,TRBV18,NA,TRBJ2-1,TGTGCCAGCTCACAAAACACCGGCGGCTACAATGAGCAGTTCTTC,CASSQNTGGYNEQFF
TRBD1,TRBV9,NA,TRBJ1-1,TGTGCCAGCAGCGTAGGGACAGGGGGATATGAAGCTTTCTTT,CASSVGTGGYEAFF
NA,TRBV6-5,NA,TRBJ2-7,TGTGCCAGCAGTCGTGCCCAAAGGGGCAACGAGCAGTACTTC,CASSRAQRGNEQYF
NA,TRBV2,once,TRBJ1-1,TGTGCCAGCAGGATACAGGGCCCTGGGACTGAAGCTTTCTTT,CASRIQGPGTEAFF
NA,TRBV10-3,NA,TRBJ1-5,TGTGCCATCAGTGAAACCCTAACCACTAGCAATCAGCCCCAGCATTTT,CAISETLTTSNQPQHF